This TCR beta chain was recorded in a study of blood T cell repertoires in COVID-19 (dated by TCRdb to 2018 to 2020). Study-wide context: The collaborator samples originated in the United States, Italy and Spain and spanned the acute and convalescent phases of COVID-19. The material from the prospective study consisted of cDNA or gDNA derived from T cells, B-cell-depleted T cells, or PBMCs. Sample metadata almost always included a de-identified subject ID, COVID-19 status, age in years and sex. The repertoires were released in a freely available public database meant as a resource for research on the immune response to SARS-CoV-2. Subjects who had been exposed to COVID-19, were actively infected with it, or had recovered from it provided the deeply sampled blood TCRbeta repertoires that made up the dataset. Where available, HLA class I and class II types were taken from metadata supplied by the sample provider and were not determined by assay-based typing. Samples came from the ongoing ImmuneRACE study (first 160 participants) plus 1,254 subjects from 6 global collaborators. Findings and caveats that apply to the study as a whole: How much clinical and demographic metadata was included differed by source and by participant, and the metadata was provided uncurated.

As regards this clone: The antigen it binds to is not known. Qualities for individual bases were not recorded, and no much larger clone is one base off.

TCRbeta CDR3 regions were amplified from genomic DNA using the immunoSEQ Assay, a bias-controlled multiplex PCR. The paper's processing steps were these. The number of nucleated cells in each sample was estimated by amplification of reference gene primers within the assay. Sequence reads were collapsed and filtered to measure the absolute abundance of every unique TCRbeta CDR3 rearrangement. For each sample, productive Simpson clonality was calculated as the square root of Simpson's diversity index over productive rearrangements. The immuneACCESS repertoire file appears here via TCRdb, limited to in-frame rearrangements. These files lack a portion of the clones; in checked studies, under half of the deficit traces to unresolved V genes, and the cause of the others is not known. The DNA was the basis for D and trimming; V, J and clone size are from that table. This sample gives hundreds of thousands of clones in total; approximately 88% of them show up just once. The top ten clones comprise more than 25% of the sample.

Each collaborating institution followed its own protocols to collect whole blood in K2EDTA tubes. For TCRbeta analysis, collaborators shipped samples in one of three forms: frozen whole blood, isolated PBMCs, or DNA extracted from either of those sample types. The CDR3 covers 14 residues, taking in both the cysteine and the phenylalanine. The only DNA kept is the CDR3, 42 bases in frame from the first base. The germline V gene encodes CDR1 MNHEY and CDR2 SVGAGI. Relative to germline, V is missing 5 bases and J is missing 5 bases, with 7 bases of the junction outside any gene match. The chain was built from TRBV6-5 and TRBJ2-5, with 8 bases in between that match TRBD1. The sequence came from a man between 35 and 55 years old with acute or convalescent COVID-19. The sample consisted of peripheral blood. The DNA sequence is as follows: TGTGCCAGCAGTCCCGGGACAGGCGGGGAGACCCAGTACTTC. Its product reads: CASSPGTGGETQYF.